The next 14 T cell receptor beta chains were all read from a single sample in a study of PD-L1 blockade in urothelial cancer. Profiling relied on immunoSEQ multiplex PCR, and the TCRdb table lists in-frame clones only, not all of them. The sample holds more than 75,000 clones, roughly nine tenths seen once. Sequences were derived from PBMCs, sampled around atezolizumab (anti-PD-L1) treatment. The origin of the receptors is a man in his fifties or sixties with urothelial cancer.

This clone was recorded only once. V and J are TRBV5-1 and TRBJ2-2; tentatively, D is TRBD1 (5 bases). CDR3 length: 13 residues. Germline CDR1 SGHRS, CDR2 YFSETQ. V was cut by 2 bases and J by 8 bases, with 10 bases left in between. The CDR3 DNA sequence: TGCGCCAGCAGCTTCTCCCGACAGGGGGAGCTGTTTTTT. It encodes CASSFSRQGELFF.

The chain combines TRBV9 with TRBJ2-3; weak D call: TRBD1 (5 bases). The germline V and J ends were trimmed by 2 bases and 3 bases, with 13 bases remaining between them. The CDR3 has 15 amino acids. The V gene's germline CDR1 is SGDLS and CDR2 YYNGEE. The DNA of the CDR3 is TGTGCCAGCAGCGTCTCTCAGGGCCAGACAGATACGCAGTATTTT. This gives the protein CASSVSQGQTDTQYF.

The chain recombines TRBV5-4 with TRBJ1-6; maybe TRBD1 (6 bases). Germline CDR1 is SGHNT and CDR2 is YYREEE (reference sequence). The length of the CDR3 is 15 residues. The V and J ends lost 2 bases and 9 bases respectively, with 15 bases between them. The CDR3 here is CASSLQGPVGSPLHF. CDR3 nucleotides: TGTGCCAGCAGCTTACAGGGTCCCGTAGGTTCACCCCTCCACTTT.

The V and J genes are TRBV7-2 and TRBJ1-1; D unclear. CDR3 size: 12 residues. CDR1 and CDR2 (germline): SGHTA, FQGNSA. V lost 5 bases, J lost 8 bases, and 12 bases lay in between. The CDR3 loop reads CASSRDAREAFF. The CDR3 bases are TGTGCCAGCAGCCGGGATGCGCGCGAAGCTTTCTTT.

V is TRBV19 and J is TRBJ1-6; 8 nucleotides agree with TRBD1. This CDR3 comprises 13 residues. J was trimmed by 9 bases and V by 4 bases; bases with no gene match: 2. CDR1 and CDR2 from the germline V gene are LNHDA and SQIVND (reference sequence). As DNA, the CDR3 is TGTGCCAGTAGTACAACAGGGGGTTCACCCCTCCACTTT. It specifies CASSTTGGSPLHF.

This chain joins TRBV11-2 and TRBJ1-1; D is uncertain. The CDR3 consists of 17 residues. V was trimmed by 1 base and J by 0 bases, leaving 15 bases between them. Germline V lookup: CDR1 SGHAT, CDR2 FQNNGV. The CDR3 protein is CASSLVSSTPLNTEAFF. DNA of the CDR3: TGTGCCAGCAGCTTAGTCTCTTCGACACCGTTGAACACTGAAGCTTTCTTT.

The chain has TRBV29-1 and TRBJ2-7, with D possibly TRBD2 on 6 matching bases. This CDR3 region has 13 residues. Trimming took off 5 bases at V and 6 bases at J, with 17 bases between the two ends. Germline CDR1 is SQVTM and CDR2 is ANQGSEA. The CDR3 coding sequence is TGCAGCGTTTTCCGGGACTCCCACCGCGAGCAGTACTTC. This codes for CSVFRDSHREQYF.

V is TRBV5-6 and J is TRBJ1-2; 10 bases map to TRBD1. The J segment lost 5 bases and the V segment lost 3 bases, leaving 4 bases of the junction unmatched. There are 14 residues in the CDR3. Germline CDR1 reads SGHDT; CDR2 reads YYEEEE. The CDR3 nucleotides read TGTGCCAGCAGCTCCGACAGGGGGCGGTATGGCTACACCTTC. This encodes CASSSDRGRYGYTF.

This chain links TRBV19 with TRBJ2-7; D may be TRBD1 (6 bases). This CDR3 has 15 amino acids. The germline V gene encodes CDR1 LNHDA and CDR2 SQIVND (reference sequence). Trimming left V 4 bases short and J 3 bases short, with 16 bases between. In DNA, the CDR3 is TGTGCCAGTAGTACCGGACAGACCCAAGTCTACGAGCAGTACTTC. It encodes CASSTGQTQVYEQYF.

The V call is TRBV30, the J call TRBJ1-6; D gene ambiguous. The CDR3 sequence is 13 residues long. Germline V gene data show CDR1 as GTSNPN and CDR2 as SVGIG (reference sequence). Trimming shortened V by 4 bases and J by 7 bases, and 11 bases separated the two germline ends. CDR3 nucleotide sequence: TGTGCCTGGAACGCCGGTGCGAATTCACCCCTCCACTTT. This encodes CAWNAGANSPLHF.

The chain employs TRBV5-5 and TRBJ1-1, with D possibly matching TRBD1 (5 bases). V lost 1 base to trimming and J lost 8 bases, with 9 bases between them. The CDR3 covers 12 residues. The germline CDR1 and CDR2 sequences are SGHKS and YYEKEE (reference sequence). DNA of the CDR3: TGTGCCAGCAGCTTGCTCGCAGGGGAAGCTTTCTTT. This translates into CASSLLAGEAFF.

The gene calls are TRBV11-2 and TRBJ2-7; 9 bases align to TRBD2. Trimming cost V 2 bases and J 3 bases; bases outside gene matches: 11. CDR1 SGHAT and CDR2 FQNNGV come from the germline V gene. This CDR3 is built from 17 residues. Written as DNA, the CDR3 is TGTGCCAGCAGCTTAAACGTCGCGGGGGGGCCGCTCTACGAGCAGTACTTC. As protein: CASSLNVAGGPLYEQYF.

For the CDR3, the DNA is TGTGCCAGCAGCTCTAGCGGTCCCCAAGAGACCCAGTACTTC. Protein: CASSSSGPQETQYF. The V and J genes are TRBV7-2 and TRBJ2-5; 7 nucleotides line up with TRBD2. The germline gives CDR1 SGHTA, CDR2 FQGNSA. The CDR3 runs to 14 residues. Losses at the gene ends were 4 bases for V and 1 base for J; bases not matched to a gene: 3.

V is TRBV7-2 and J is TRBJ1-2, with D tentatively TRBD1 (6 bases). CDR1 and CDR2 from the germline V gene are SGHTA and FQGNSA. The CDR3 extends over 15 amino acids. Trimming took 1 base from V and 6 from J, leaving 15 bases between them. CDR3 sequence: CASSLGPGTSHGYTF. CDR3 nucleotides: TGTGCCAGCAGCTTAGGGCCCGGGACATCTCATGGCTACACCTTC.